Following are 2 T cell receptor beta chains from one sample sequenced in a study of OX40 agonist ivuxolimab in advanced cancers. Profiled with immunoSEQ multiplex PCR; TCRdb holds only in-frame clones, not every one. Of more than 60,000 clones listed, roughly nine tenths are singletons. Specimen: CD4+ or CD8+ T cells sorted from blood, collected in a trial of the OX40 agonist ivuxolimab. These receptors were taken from an adult with an advanced solid tumor such as melanoma, head and neck, liver or kidney cancer.

This clone turned up a few times. V usage is TRBV7-2 and J usage is TRBJ2-2; TRBD1 agrees at 7 bases. CDR1 and CDR2 (germline): SGHTA, FQGNSA. J gave up 1 base and V 7 bases, and 6 bases lay outside the gene matches. The CDR3 is 15 amino acids. CDR3 protein: CASTWTGENTGELFF. CDR3 in DNA: TGTGCCAGCACCTGGACAGGAGAGAACACCGGGGAGCTGTTTTTT.

This clone appeared once. The chain links TRBV2 to TRBJ2-3, with D unresolved. This CDR3 spans 16 amino acids. The germline CDR1 and CDR2 sequences are SNHLY and FYNNEI. V lost 4 bases, J lost 0 bases, and 14 bases lay in between. The CDR3 loop is CASSGAYSFSTDTQYF. The CDR3 bases are TGTGCCAGCAGTGGAGCTTACAGTTTTAGCACAGATACGCAGTATTTT.